Following are 10 T cell receptor beta chains from one sample sequenced in a study of cytomegalovirus exposure and HLA in healthy donors. The assay was immunoSEQ multiplex PCR, and TCRdb's table has in-frame clones only and misses some. The sample includes under 200,000 clones, 89% of them seen just once. The source material was PBMCs. The receptors stem from a woman between 18 and 30 years old in good health and CMV-seropositive.

This chain joins TRBV29-1 and TRBJ2-2; D remains ambiguous. The CDR3 has 11 residues. The V gene's germline CDR1 is SQVTM and CDR2 ANQGSEA. The ends were cut back, 6 bases at V and 3 bases at J, with 5 bases in the middle. CDR3 nucleotides: TGCAGCGTCGACTACACCGGGGAGCTGTTTTTT. Amino acids: CSVDYTGELFF.

This chain joins TRBV30 and TRBJ1-1; no reliable D call. The germline V gene has CDR1 GTSNPN and CDR2 SVGIG (reference sequence). The V gene lost 4 bases and the J gene lost 1 base, with 7 bases spanning the gap. The length of the CDR3 is 12 residues. CDR3 bases: TGTGCCTGGACAGGAAAGAACACTGAAGCTTTCTTT. Its translation is CAWTGKNTEAFF.

This sequence joins TRBV18 and TRBJ2-7, with TRBD1 matching 7 bases. V shed 2 bases, J shed 2 bases, and the junction held 6 bases outside the gene matches. The CDR3 spans 15 residues. The germline V gene encodes CDR1 KGHSH and CDR2 LQKENI. The CDR3 sequence is CASSPRGTVPYEQYF. In DNA, the CDR3 is TGTGCCAGCTCACCAAGGGGGACAGTTCCCTACGAGCAGTACTTC.

The chain carries TRBV7-9 and TRBJ1-2, with D hard to call. CDR1 and CDR2 (germline): SEHNR, FQNEAQ (reference sequence). V gave up 5 bases and J gave up 4 bases, with 14 bases separating them. This CDR3 contains 14 residues. This chain's CDR3 is CASSPLIGGYGYTF. The CDR3 bases are TGTGCCAGCAGCCCCCTAATAGGAGGCTATGGCTACACCTTC.

This clone was recorded only once. The chain employs TRBV5-6 and TRBJ1-1; D may be TRBD1 (6 bases). CDR1 is SGHDT and CDR2 is YYEEEE in the germline V gene. The CDR3 has 13 amino acids. V shed 6 bases and J shed 3 bases, with 12 bases lying between them. The CDR3 region is CASTRGAHTEAFF. Written as DNA, the CDR3 is TGTGCCAGCACCCGGGGGGCGCACACTGAAGCTTTCTTT.

This clone was picked up one time. This sequence joins TRBV6-1 and TRBJ2-5; TRBD2 is a possible D gene (5 bases). The J call may be in error: the DNA end matches TRBJ2-7 better. Germline lookup yields CDR1 MNHNS and CDR2 SASEGT. This CDR3 has 11 residues. The CDR3 DNA follows: TGTACGACCGCGAGGGACTACGAGCAGTACTTC. It yields the protein CTTARDYEQYF.

This sequence joins TRBV6-6 and TRBJ2-1, with D tentatively TRBD1 (6 bases). CDR1 MNHNY and CDR2 SVGAGI come from the germline V gene (reference sequence). V shed 11 bases and J shed 4 bases, with 18 bases lying between them. The CDR3 has 14 amino acids. In nucleotides, the CDR3 is TGTGCCGGGCGACCGGACAGAGAATACAATGAGCAGTTCTTC. It is translated as CAGRPDREYNEQFF.

The CDR3 is CASSSQGPGNIQYF. In DNA, the CDR3 is TGTGCCAGCAGTTCACAGGGGCCGGGAAACATTCAGTACTTC. This chain links TRBV27 with TRBJ2-4; TRBD1 matches at 7 bases. This CDR3 is built from 14 residues. Looked up from germline, CDR1 is MNHEY and CDR2 is SMNVEV (reference sequence). V lost 4 bases, J lost 6 bases, and 6 bases stayed unmatched.

The V and J genes are TRBV28 and TRBJ1-5; tentative D call: TRBD1 (5 bases). The V end was cut by 7 bases, the J end by 3 bases, with 19 bases between. In germline, CDR1 is MDHEN, CDR2 SYDVKM. The CDR3 length is 16 residues. The DNA for the CDR3 is TGTGCCAGCACCGACAAATCCCAGGGCCTCAATCAGCCCCAGCATTTT. Protein sequence: CASTDKSQGLNQPQHF.

The CDR3 is CAISDRTQSSYEQYF. The CDR3 DNA reads TGTGCCATCAGTGACAGGACTCAAAGCTCCTACGAGCAGTACTTC. The rearrangement links TRBV10-3 to TRBJ2-7; a possible D gene is TRBD2 (5 bases). V was pared by 3 bases and J by 0 bases, with 12 bases between. This CDR3 comprises 15 residues. Germline CDR1 ENHRY, CDR2 SYGVKD.